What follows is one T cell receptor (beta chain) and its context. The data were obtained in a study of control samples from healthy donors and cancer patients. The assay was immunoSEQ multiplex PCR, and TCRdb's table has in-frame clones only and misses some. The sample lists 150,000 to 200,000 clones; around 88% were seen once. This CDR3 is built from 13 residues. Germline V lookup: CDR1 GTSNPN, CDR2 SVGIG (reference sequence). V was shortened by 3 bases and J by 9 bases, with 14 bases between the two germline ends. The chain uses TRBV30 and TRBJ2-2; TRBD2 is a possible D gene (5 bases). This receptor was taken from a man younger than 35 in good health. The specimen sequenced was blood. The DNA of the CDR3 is TGTGCCTGGAGGGAGGCGAGGTTGAGGGAGCTGTTTTTT. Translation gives CAWREARLRELFF.